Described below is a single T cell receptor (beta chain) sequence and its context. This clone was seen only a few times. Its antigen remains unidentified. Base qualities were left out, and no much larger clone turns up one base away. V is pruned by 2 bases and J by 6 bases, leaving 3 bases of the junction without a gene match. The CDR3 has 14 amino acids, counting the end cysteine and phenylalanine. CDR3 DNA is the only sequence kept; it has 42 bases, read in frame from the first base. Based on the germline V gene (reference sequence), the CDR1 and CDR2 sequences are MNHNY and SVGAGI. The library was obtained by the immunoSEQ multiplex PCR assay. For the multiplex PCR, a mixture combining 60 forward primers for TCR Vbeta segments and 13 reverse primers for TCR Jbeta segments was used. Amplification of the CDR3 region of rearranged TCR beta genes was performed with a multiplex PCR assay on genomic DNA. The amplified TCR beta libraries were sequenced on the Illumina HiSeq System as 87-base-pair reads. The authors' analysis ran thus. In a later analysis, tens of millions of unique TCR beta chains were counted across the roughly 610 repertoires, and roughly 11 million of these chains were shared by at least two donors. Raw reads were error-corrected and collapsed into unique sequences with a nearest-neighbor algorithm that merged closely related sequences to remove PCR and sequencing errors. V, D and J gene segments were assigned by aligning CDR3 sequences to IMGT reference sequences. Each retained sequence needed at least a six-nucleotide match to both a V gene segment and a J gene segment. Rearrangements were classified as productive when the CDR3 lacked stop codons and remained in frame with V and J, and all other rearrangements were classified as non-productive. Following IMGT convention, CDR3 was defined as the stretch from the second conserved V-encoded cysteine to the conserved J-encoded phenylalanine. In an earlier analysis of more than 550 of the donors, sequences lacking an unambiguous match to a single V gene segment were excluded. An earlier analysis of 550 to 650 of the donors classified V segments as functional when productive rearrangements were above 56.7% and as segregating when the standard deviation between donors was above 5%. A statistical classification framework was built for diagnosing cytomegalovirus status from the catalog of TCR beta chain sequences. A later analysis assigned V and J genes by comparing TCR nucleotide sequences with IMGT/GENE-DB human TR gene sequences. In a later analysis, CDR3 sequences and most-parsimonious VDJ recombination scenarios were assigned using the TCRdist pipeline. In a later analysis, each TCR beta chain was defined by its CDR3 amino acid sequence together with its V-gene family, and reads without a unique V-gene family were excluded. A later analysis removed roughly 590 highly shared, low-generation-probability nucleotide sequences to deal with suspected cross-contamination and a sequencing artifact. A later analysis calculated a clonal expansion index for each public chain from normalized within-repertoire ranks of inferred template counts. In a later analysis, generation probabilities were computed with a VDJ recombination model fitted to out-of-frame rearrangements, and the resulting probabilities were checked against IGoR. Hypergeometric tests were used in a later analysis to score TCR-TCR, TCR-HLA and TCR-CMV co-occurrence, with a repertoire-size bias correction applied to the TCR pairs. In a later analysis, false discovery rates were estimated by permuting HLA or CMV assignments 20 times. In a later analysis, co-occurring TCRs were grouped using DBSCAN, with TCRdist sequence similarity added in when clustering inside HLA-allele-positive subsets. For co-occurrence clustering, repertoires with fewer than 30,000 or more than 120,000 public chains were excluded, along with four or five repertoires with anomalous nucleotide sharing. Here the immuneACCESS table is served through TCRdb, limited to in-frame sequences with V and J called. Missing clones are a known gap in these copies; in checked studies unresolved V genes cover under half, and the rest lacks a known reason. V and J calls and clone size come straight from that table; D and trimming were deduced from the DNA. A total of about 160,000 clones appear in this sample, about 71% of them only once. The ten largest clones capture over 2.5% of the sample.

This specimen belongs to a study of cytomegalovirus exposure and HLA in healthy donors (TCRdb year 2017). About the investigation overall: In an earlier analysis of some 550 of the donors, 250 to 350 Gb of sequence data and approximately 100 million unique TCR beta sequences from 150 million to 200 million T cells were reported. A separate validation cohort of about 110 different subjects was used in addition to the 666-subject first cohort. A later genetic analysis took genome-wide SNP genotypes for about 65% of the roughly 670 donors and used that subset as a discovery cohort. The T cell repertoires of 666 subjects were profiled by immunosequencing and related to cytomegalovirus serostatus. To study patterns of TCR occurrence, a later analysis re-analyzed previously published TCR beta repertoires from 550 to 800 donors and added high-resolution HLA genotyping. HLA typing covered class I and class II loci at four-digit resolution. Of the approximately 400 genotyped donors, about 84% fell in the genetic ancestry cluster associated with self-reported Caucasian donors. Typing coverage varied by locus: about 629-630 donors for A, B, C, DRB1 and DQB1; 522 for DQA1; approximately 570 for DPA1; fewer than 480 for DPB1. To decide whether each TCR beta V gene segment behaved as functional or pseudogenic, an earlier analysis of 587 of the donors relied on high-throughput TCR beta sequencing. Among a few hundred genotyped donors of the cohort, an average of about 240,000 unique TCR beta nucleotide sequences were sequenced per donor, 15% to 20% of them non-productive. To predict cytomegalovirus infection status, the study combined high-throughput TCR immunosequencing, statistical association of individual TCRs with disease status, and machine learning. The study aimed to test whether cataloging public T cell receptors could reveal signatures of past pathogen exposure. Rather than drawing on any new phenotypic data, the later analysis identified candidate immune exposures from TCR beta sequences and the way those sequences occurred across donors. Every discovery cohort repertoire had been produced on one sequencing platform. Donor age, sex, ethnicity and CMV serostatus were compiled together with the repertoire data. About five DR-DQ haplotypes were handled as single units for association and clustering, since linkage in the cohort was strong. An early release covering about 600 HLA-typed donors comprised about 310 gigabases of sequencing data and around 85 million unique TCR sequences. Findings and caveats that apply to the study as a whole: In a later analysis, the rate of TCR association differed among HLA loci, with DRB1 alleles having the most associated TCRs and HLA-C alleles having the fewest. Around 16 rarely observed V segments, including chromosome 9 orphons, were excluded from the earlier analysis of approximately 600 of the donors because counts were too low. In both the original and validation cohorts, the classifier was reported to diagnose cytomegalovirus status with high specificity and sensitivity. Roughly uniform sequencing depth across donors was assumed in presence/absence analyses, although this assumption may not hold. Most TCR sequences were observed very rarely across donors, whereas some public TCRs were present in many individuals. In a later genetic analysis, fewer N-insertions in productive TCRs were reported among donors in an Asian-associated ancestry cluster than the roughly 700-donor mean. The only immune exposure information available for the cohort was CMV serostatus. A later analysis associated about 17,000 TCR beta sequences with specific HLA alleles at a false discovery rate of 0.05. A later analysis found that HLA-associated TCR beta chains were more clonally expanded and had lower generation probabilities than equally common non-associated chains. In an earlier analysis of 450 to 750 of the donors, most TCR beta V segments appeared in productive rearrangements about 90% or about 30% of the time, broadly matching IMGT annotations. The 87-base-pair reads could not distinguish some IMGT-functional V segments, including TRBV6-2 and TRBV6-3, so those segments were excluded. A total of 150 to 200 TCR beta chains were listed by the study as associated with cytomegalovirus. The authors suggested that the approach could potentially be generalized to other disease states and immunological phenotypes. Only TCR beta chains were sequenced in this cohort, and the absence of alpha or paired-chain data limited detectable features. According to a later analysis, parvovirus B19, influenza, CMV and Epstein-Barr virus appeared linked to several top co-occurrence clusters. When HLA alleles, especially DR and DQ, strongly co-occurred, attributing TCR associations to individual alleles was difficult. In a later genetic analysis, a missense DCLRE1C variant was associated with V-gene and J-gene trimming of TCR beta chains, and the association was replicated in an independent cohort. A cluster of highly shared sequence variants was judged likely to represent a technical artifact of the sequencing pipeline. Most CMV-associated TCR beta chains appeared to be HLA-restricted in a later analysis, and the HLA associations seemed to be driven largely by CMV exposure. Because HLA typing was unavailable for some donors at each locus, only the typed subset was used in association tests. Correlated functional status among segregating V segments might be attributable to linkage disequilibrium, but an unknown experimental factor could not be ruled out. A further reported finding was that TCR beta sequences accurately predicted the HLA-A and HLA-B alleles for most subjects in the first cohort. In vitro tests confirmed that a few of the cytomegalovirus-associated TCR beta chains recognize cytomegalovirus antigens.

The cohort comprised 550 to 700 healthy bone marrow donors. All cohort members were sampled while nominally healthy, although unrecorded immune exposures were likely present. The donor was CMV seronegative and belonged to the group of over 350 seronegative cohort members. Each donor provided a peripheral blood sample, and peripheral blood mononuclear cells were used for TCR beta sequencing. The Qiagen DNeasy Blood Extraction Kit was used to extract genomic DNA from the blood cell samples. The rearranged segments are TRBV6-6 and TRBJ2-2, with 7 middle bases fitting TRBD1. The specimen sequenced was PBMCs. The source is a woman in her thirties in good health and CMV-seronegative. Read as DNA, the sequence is TGTGCCAGCAGTTACGGACAGGAGTCCGGGGAGCTGTTTTTT. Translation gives CASSYGQESGELFF.